Listed below are T cell receptor beta chains from one sample, sequenced in a study of cytomegalovirus exposure and HLA in healthy donors. Assay used: immunoSEQ multiplex PCR; TCRdb lists only in-frame clones, some missing. Among under 150,000 clones listed, about three quarters were seen once. The specimen sequenced was PBMCs. These receptors originate from a human donor in good health. The CDR3 runs from the conserved cysteine through the conserved F or W. D genes are given only for firm matches. Rows may omit the clone size; those that give it use once, few, many or a size class.

TRBD1,-,TRBJ1-5,TRBV4-1,TGCGCCAGCAGCCAAGTTGGGACAGGGAGTAATCAGCCCCAGCATTTT,CASSQVGTGSNQPQHF
TRBD1,-,TRBJ2-2,TRBV10-1,TGCGCCAGCAGTGAGATTCCGGGACAGGACACCGGGGAGCTGTTTTTT,CASSEIPGQDTGELFF
-,-,TRBJ1-2,TRBV29-1,TGCAGCGCCGACCACCGGGATTATAACTATGGCTACACCTTC,CSADHRDYNYGYTF
-,-,TRBJ2-3,TRBV7-3,TGTGCCAGCAGCTCAAGACTAGGGGACTTCGATACGCAGTATTTT,CASSSRLGDFDTQYF
TRBD1,-,TRBJ1-6,TRBV5-8,TGTGCCAGCAGCCGGGGGGACAGGGGCTATAATTCACCCCTCCACTTT,CASSRGDRGYNSPLHF
-,once,TRBJ2-5,TRBV2,TGTGCCAGCAGTGAGGACGACGAAGGGGTCCAGTACTTC,CASSEDDEGVQYF
TRBD2,-,TRBJ2-7,TRBV7-2,TGTGCCAGCAGCTTAGGGGGGGGTTACGAGCAGTACTTC,CASSLGGGYEQYF
TRBD1,-,TRBJ2-5,TRBV4-1,TGCGCCAGCAGCCAACGGGACAGGCCACAAGAGACCCAGTACTTC,CASSQRDRPQETQYF
TRBD2,-,TRBJ2-3,TRBV4-1,TGCGCCAGCAGCCAAGAAGGGGACTATCGTCCCGGTACGCAGTATTTT,CASSQEGDYRPGTQYF
TRBD2,-,TRBJ2-2,TRBV10-2,TGCGCCAGCAGTCAAGCGGGGAGCACCGGGGAGCTGTTTTTT,CASSQAGSTGELFF